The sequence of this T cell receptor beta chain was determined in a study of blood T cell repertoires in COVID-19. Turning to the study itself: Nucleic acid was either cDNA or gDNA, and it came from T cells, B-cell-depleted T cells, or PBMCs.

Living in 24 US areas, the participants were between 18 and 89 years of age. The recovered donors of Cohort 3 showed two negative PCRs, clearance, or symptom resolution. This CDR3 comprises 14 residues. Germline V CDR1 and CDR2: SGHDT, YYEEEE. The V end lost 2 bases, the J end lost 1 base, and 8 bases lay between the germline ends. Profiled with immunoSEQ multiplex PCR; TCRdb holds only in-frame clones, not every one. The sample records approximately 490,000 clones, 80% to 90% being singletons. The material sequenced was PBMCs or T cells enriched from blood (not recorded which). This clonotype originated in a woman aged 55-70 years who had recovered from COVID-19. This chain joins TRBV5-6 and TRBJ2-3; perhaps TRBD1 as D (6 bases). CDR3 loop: CASSLTGRTDTQYF. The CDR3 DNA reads TGTGCCAGCAGCTTAACAGGGCGCACAGATACGCAGTATTTT.